A selection of T cell receptor beta chains follows, all from one sample in a study of T cells in Graves' hyperthyroidism and ophthalmopathy. TCRdb re-called the multiplex PCR reads with MiXCR, one entry per CDR3 protein. The sample has hundreds of thousands of distinct CDR3 sequences; around a sixth are singletons. Sequencing input: blood. The receptors originated from a woman aged 45-60 years with Graves' hyperthyroidism that later progressed to Graves' ophthalmopathy. Both conserved end residues are part of each CDR3. Fields, in order: J gene, D gene, V gene, CDR3 length, CDR3 protein. A D gene is named only where the DNA matches it firmly.

j_call: TRBJ1-1
d_call: NA
v_call: TRBV6-2/TRBV6-3
cdr3_length: 12
cdr3_aa: CASRGGFTEAFF

j_call: TRBJ2-7
d_call: TRBD1
v_call: TRBV19
cdr3_length: 15
cdr3_aa: CASTLTGTGTYEQYF

j_call: TRBJ2-3
d_call: TRBD2
v_call: TRBV7-3
cdr3_length: 16
cdr3_aa: CASSVLAGGLSDTQYF

j_call: TRBJ1-1
d_call: TRBD1
v_call: TRBV5-1
cdr3_length: 16
cdr3_aa: CASSPTPGQGDTEAFF

j_call: TRBJ2-5
d_call: NA
v_call: TRBV10-3
cdr3_length: 15
cdr3_aa: CAISPTTGAQETQYF

j_call: TRBJ1-1
d_call: TRBD1
v_call: TRBV25-1
cdr3_length: 17
cdr3_aa: CASSEWGDRGSNTEAFF

j_call: TRBJ2-5
d_call: TRBD2
v_call: TRBV3-1
cdr3_length: 16
cdr3_aa: CASSQELGGFQETQYF

j_call: TRBJ1-4
d_call: NA
v_call: TRBV10-3
cdr3_length: 15
cdr3_aa: CAISESTLSNEKLFF

j_call: TRBJ1-2
d_call: NA
v_call: TRBV5-5
cdr3_length: 15
cdr3_aa: CASSFSPGLSYGYTF

j_call: TRBJ2-2
d_call: NA
v_call: TRBV5-1
cdr3_length: 16
cdr3_aa: CASSLDWGANTGELFF

j_call: TRBJ1-1
d_call: TRBD1
v_call: TRBV5-5
cdr3_length: 17
cdr3_aa: CASSFKGQGAFGTEAFF

j_call: TRBJ2-7
d_call: NA
v_call: TRBV11-2
cdr3_length: 15
cdr3_aa: CASSFRTRGPYEQYF

j_call: TRBJ2-7
d_call: NA
v_call: TRBV27
cdr3_length: 23
cdr3_aa: CASSLRAGGAGIGGGRASYEQYF

j_call: TRBJ2-1
d_call: NA
v_call: TRBV6-2/TRBV6-3
cdr3_length: 14
cdr3_aa: CASSSGLVYNEQFF

j_call: TRBJ1-2
d_call: NA
v_call: TRBV18
cdr3_length: 14
cdr3_aa: CASSPPGETYGYTF

j_call: TRBJ2-3
d_call: NA
v_call: TRBV11-3
cdr3_length: 15
cdr3_aa: CASSLGQGVTDTQYF

j_call: TRBJ2-2
d_call: TRBD1
v_call: TRBV12-3/TRBV12-4
cdr3_length: 14
cdr3_aa: CASSPQGYTGELFF

j_call: TRBJ2-1
d_call: TRBD2
v_call: TRBV20-1
cdr3_length: 16
cdr3_aa: CSARGPLAGGYDEQFF

j_call: TRBJ1-2
d_call: NA
v_call: TRBV6-2/TRBV6-3
cdr3_length: 15
cdr3_aa: CASSYSTHKAALTTF